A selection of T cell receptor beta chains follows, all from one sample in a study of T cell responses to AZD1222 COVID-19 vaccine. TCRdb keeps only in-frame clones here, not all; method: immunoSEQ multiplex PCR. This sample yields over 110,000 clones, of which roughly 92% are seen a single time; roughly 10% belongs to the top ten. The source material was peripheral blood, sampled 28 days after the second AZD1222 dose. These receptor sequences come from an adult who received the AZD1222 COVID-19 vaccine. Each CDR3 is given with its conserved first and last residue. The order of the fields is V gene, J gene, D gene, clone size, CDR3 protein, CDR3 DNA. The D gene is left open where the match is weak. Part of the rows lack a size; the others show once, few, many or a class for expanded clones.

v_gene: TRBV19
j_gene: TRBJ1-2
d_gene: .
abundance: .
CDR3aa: CASRQAGRYGYTF
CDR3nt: TGTGCCAGTAGGCAGGCAGGGAGGTATGGCTACACCTTC

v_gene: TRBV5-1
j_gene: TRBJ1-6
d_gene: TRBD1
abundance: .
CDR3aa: CASSIVDRASSYNSPLHF
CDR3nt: TGCGCCAGCAGCATCGTGGACAGGGCCAGCTCCTATAATTCACCCCTCCACTTT

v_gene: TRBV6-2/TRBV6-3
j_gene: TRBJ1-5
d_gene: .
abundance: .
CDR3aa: CASSYRDTSWVQHF
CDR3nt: TGTGCCAGCAGTTACCGGGACACTTCGTGGGTCCAGCATTTT

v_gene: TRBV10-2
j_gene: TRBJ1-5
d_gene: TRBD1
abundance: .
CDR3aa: CASWDRTYNQPQHF
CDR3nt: TGCGCCAGCTGGGACAGGACGTACAATCAGCCCCAGCATTTT

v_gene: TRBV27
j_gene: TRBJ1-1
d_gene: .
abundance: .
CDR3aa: CASSLSRGLNTEAFF
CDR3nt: TGTGCCAGCAGTTTATCTAGGGGCCTGAACACTGAAGCTTTCTTT

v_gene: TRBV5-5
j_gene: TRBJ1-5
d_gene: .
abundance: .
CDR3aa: CASSLSIGQPQHF
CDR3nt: TGTGCCAGCAGCTTGAGTATAGGGCAGCCCCAGCATTTT

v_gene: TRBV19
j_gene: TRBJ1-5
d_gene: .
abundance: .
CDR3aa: CASSPFGLGGNNQPQHF
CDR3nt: TGTGCCAGTAGTCCGTTCGGTTTAGGAGGCAACAATCAGCCCCAGCATTTT

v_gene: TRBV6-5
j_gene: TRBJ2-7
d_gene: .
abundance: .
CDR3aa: CASSYVTVRHEQYF
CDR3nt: TGTGCCAGCAGTTACGTGACCGTCCGCCACGAGCAGTACTTC

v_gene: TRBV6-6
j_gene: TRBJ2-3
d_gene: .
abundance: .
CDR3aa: CASSPPSLTDTQYF
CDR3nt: TGTGCCAGCAGCCCACCGTCACTCACAGATACGCAGTATTTT

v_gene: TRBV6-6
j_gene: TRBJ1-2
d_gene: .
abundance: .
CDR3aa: CASSLHRVYGYTF
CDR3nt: TGTGCCAGCAGCCTACACAGGGTCTATGGCTACACCTTC

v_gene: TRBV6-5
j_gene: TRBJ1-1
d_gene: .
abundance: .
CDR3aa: CASRNAGNTEAFF
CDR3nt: TGTGCCAGCAGGAACGCGGGGAACACTGAAGCTTTCTTT

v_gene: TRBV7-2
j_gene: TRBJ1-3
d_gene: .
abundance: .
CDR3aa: CASSPPAGIGNTIYF
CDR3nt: TGTGCCAGCAGCCCTCCCGCAGGGATTGGAAACACCATATATTTT

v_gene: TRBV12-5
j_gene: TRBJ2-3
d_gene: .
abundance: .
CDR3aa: CASGLRAANTQYF
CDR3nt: TGTGCTAGTGGTTTGAGGGCAGCCAATACGCAGTATTTT

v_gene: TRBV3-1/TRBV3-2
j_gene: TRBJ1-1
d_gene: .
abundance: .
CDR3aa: CASSQVIRNTEAFF
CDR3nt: TGTGCCAGCAGCCAAGTAATTAGAAACACTGAAGCTTTCTTT

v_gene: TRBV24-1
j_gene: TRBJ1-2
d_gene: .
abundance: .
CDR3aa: CATSDSSGRGYTF
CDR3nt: TGTGCCACCAGTGATTCCTCAGGGCGAGGCTACACCTTC

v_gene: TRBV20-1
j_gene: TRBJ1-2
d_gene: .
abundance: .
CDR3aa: CSATGAVGYTF
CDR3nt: TGCAGTGCTACAGGGGCCGTGGGCTACACCTTC

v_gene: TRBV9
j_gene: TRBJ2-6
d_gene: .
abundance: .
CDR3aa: CASSVAQPNSGANVLTF
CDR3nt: TGTGCCAGCAGCGTAGCGCAGCCCAACTCTGGGGCCAACGTCCTGACTTTC

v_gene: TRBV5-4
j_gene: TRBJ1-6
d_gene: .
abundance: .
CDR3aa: CASSLDINRLSPLHF
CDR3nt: TGTGCCAGCAGCTTGGACATCAATCGTCTTTCACCCCTCCACTTT

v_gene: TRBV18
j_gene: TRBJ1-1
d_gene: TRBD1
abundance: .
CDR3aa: CASSTVEGTGGLSTEAFF
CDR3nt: TGTGCCAGCTCAACGGTGGAAGGGACAGGGGGATTGAGCACTGAAGCTTTCTTT

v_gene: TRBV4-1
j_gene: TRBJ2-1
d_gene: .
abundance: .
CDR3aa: CASSQGWLLAYNEQFF
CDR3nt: TGCGCCAGCAGCCAAGGGTGGCTCCTCGCCTACAATGAGCAGTTCTTC

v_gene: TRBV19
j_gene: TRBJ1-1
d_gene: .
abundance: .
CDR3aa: CASSSGVDTEAFF
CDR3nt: TGTGCCAGTAGTAGCGGGGTGGACACTGAAGCTTTCTTT

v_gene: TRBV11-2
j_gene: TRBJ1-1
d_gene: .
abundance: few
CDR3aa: CASSFEMNTEAFF
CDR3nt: TGTGCCAGCAGCTTTGAGATGAACACTGAAGCTTTCTTT

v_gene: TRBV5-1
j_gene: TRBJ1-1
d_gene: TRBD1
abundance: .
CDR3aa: CASSLGGTGGTEAFF
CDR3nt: TGCGCCAGCAGCTTGGGCGGGACAGGGGGGACTGAAGCTTTCTTT

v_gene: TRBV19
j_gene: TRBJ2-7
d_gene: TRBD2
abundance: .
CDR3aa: CASSPIAGGIYEQYF
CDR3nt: TGTGCCAGTAGTCCAATAGCGGGAGGGATCTACGAGCAGTACTTC

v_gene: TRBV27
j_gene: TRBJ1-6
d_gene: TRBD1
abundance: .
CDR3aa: CASSSTRDRISPLHF
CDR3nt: TGTGCCAGCAGTTCTACCCGGGACAGAATATCACCCCTCCACTTT

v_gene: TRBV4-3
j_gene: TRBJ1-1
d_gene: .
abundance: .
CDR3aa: CASSPGQGDTEAFF
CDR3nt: TGCGCCAGCAGCCCGGGACAAGGGGACACTGAAGCTTTCTTT

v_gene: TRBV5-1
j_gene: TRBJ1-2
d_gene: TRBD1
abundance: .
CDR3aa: CASSSDRGWYGYTF
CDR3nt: TGCGCCAGCAGCTCCGACAGGGGTTGGTATGGCTACACCTTC

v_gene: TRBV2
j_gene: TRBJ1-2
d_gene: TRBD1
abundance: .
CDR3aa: CASSDLGGEGYTF
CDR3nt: TGTGCCAGCAGTGATTTAGGGGGCGAGGGCTACACCTTC

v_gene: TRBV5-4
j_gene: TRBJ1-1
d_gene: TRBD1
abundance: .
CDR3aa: CASSLGAGTGVRTEAFF
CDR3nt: TGTGCCAGCAGCTTGGGCGCCGGGACAGGGGTTCGGACTGAAGCTTTCTTT

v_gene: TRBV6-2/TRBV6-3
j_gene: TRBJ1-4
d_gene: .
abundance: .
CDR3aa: CASSTWPGEKLFF
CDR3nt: TGTGCCAGCAGTACGTGGCCCGGAGAAAAACTGTTTTTT

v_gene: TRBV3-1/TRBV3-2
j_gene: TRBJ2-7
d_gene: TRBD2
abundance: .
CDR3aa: CASSQTGGRMDEQYF
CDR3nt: TGTGCCAGCAGCCAAACTGGCGGGAGAATGGACGAGCAGTACTTC

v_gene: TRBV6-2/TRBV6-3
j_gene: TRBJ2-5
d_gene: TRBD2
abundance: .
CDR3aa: CASSPRLAAQETQYF
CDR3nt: TGTGCCAGCAGTCCCCGACTAGCGGCGCAAGAGACCCAGTACTTC

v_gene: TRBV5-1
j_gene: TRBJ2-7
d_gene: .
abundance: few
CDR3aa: CASSLNPGQSYEQYF
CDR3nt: TGCGCCAGCAGCTTAAATCCGGGACAAAGCTACGAGCAGTACTTC

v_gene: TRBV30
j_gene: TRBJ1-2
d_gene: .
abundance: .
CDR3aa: CAWLRHPGAYLGHYGYTF
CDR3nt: TGTGCCTGGCTACGCCACCCCGGGGCCTATTTAGGCCACTATGGCTACACCTTC

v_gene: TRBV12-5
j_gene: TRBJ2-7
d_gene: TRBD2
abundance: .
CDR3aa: CASGLSTRRGTSYEQYF
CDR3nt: TGTGCTAGTGGTTTGTCAACCCGGCGGGGGACCAGCTACGAGCAGTACTTC

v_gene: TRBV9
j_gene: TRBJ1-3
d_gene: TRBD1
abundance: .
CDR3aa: CASSVDRGRTGNTIYF
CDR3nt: TGTGCCAGCAGCGTAGACAGGGGGCGGACAGGAAACACCATATATTTT

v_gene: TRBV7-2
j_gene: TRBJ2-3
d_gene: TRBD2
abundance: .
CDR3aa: CASSSGLAERTDTQYF
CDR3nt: TGTGCCAGCAGCTCGGGACTAGCGGAGCGCACAGATACGCAGTATTTT

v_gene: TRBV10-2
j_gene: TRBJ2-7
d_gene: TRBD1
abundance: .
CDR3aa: CASRQGYSYEQYF
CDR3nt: TGCGCCAGCAGACAGGGGTATTCCTACGAGCAGTACTTC

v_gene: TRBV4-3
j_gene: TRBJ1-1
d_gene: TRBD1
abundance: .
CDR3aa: CASSHSGGSDTEAFF
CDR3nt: TGCGCCAGCAGCCATTCAGGGGGGTCGGACACTGAAGCTTTCTTT

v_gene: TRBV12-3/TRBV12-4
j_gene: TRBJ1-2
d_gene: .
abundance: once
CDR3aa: CASSFGTLYGYTF
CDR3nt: TGTGCCAGCAGTTTTGGAACACTCTATGGCTACACCTTC

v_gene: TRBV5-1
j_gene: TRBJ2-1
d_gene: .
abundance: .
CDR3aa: CASRKAGYSYNEQFF
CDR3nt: TGCGCCAGCAGAAAAGCGGGTTACTCCTACAATGAGCAGTTCTTC

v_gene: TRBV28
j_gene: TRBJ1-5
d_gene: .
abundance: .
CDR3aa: CASSLPGVNQPQHF
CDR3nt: TGTGCCAGCAGTTTACCCGGAGTCAATCAGCCCCAGCATTTT

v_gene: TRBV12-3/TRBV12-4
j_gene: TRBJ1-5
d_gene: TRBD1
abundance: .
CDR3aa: CASSWTGPPPQHF
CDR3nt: TGTGCCAGCAGTTGGACAGGGCCCCCGCCCCAGCATTTT

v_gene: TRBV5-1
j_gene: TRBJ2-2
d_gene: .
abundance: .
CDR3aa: CASSLDQGLTGELFF
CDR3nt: TGCGCCAGCAGCTTGGACCAGGGACTGACCGGGGAGCTGTTTTTT

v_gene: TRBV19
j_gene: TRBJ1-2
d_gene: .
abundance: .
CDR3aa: CASSIRWTNYGYTF
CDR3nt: TGTGCCAGTAGTATACGGTGGACTAACTATGGCTACACCTTC

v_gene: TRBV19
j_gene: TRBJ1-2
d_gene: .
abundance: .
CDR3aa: CASSPFNWPVYYGYTF
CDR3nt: TGTGCCAGTAGTCCCTTTAACTGGCCCGTTTACTATGGCTACACCTTC

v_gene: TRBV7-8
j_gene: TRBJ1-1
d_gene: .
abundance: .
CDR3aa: CASSLGRTNTEAFF
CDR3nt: TGTGCCAGCAGCTTAGGGCGGACGAACACTGAAGCTTTCTTT

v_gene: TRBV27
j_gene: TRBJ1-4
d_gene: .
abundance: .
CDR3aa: CASSYGTYEKLFF
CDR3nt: TGTGCCAGCAGCTACGGGACTTACGAAAAACTGTTTTTT

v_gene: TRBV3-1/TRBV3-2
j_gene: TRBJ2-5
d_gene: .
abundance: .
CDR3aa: CASSPRWTAKQETQYF
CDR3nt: TGTGCCAGCAGCCCCCGATGGACAGCCAAACAAGAGACCCAGTACTTC

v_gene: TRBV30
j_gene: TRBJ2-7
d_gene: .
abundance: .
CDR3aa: CAWSSKGPTTYEQYF
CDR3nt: TGTGCCTGGAGTAGCAAGGGCCCCACTACCTACGAGCAGTACTTC

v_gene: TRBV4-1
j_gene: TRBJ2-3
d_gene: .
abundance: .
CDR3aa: CASSQGPEFFVDTQYF
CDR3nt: TGCGCCAGCAGCCAGGGCCCGGAGTTTTTTGTAGATACGCAGTATTTT

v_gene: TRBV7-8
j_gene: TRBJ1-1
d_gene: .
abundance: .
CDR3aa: CASSPRGGMNTEAFF
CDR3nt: TGTGCCAGCAGCCCTCGGGGAGGGATGAACACTGAAGCTTTCTTT

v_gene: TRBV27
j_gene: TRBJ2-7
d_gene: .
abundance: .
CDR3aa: CASSSLLRVVHEQYF
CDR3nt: TGTGCCAGCAGTTCCCTCCTCAGGGTAGTCCACGAGCAGTACTTC

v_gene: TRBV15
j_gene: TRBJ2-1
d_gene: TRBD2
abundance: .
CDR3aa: CATSREKGSGRAGNEQFF
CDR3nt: TGTGCCACCAGCAGAGAAAAAGGAAGCGGGAGGGCTGGCAATGAGCAGTTCTTC

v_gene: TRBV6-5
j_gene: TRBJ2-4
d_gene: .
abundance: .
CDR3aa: CASSLRKNIQYF
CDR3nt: TGTGCCAGCAGCCTACGTAAAAACATTCAGTACTTC

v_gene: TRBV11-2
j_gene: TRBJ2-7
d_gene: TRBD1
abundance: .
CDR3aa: CASSPGQNYEQYF
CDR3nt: TGTGCCAGCAGCCCGGGACAGAACTACGAGCAGTACTTC

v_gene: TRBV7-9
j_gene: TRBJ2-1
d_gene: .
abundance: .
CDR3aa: CASSSPHGRGLNEQFF
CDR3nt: TGTGCCAGCAGCTCCCCGCACGGGCGGGGGCTTAATGAGCAGTTCTTC

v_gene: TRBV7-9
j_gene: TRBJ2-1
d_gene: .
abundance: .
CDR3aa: CASSLGANEQFF
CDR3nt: TGTGCCAGCAGCTTAGGGGCCAATGAGCAGTTCTTC

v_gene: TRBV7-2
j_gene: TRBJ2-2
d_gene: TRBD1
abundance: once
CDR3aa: CASSLETGVNTGELFF
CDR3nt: TGTGCCAGCAGCTTAGAGACAGGGGTGAACACCGGGGAGCTGTTTTTT